Listed here are 29 T cell receptor beta chains from one sample, sequenced in a study of T cell changes during pregnancy in multiple sclerosis. The table came from immunoSEQ multiplex PCR; TCRdb's copy has only in-frame clones and leaves some out. The sample lists around 47,000 clones; about 94% were seen once. The sequencing here drew on CD8+ T cells from peripheral blood mononuclear cells, taken in the first trimester of pregnancy. The receptor set was obtained from a female donor with multiple sclerosis, enrolled in a pregnancy study.

This clone was seen only once. The chain recombines TRBV19 with TRBJ2-1; TRBD1 agrees at 10 bases. Trimming cost V 3 bases and J 9 bases; bases outside gene matches: 5. This CDR3 comprises 14 residues. CDR1 is LNHDA and CDR2 is SQIVND in the germline V gene (reference sequence). CDR3 region: CASSMGQGFGEQFF. CDR3 nucleotides: TGTGCCAGTAGTATGGGACAGGGGTTCGGTGAGCAGTTCTTC.

The rearrangement links TRBV7-6 to TRBJ2-1; TRBD2 aligns across 11 bases. CDR1 and CDR2 (germline): SGHVS, FNYEAQ. V dropped 4 bases and J dropped 6; count of bases not matched to a gene: 8. The CDR3 spans 16 residues. The CDR3 loop reads CASSSPTSGGPNEQFF. CDR3 nucleotides: TGTGCCAGCAGCTCCCCAACTAGCGGGGGTCCCAATGAGCAGTTCTTC.

This rearrangement joins TRBV4-3 to TRBJ2-1, with a tentative D call TRBD2 (7 bases). Germline V lookup: CDR1 LGHNA, CDR2 YSLEER. Trimming stripped 0 bases from V and 12 bases from J, with 18 bases between. The CDR3 sequence is 15 residues long. The CDR3 sequence is CASSQEGGGAGLQFF. The CDR3 DNA sequence: TGCGCCAGCAGCCAAGAAGGAGGGGGGGCCGGGTTGCAGTTCTTC.

The chain carries TRBV4-1 and TRBJ2-7; no firm D call. The CDR3 consists of 14 residues. V was clipped by 0 bases and J by 3 bases, with 9 bases between them. Germline V CDR1 and CDR2: MGHRA, YSYEKL. The CDR3 nucleotides read TGCGCCAGCAGCCAAGACCTAGGAAACTACGAGCAGTACTTC. It translates to CASSQDLGNYEQYF.

This clone was detected only once. This rearrangement joins TRBV4-3 to TRBJ2-4; 8 nucleotides match TRBD1. The CDR3 contains 17 residues. V lost 0 bases and J lost 1; bases outside the gene matches: 5. The germline gives CDR1 LGHNA, CDR2 YSLEER. The CDR3 loop is CASSQDLRTGAKNIQYF. The CDR3 DNA reads TGCGCCAGCAGCCAAGATCTGCGGACAGGGGCCAAAAACATTCAGTACTTC.

The CDR3 coding sequence is TGTGCCAGCAGTCGAGGGGGGGGAACCAAAAACATTCAGTACTTC. It is translated as CASSRGGGTKNIQYF. This chain links TRBV27 with TRBJ2-4; D possibly corresponds to TRBD2 (7 bases). Trimming removed 5 bases at V and 2 bases at J, with 13 bases between. Germline V gene lookup returns CDR1 MNHEY and CDR2 SMNVEV (reference sequence). This CDR3 contains 15 residues.

This clone was picked up one time. J is TRBJ1-5 and V is TRBV19; 12 nucleotides align to TRBD1. Germline V gives CDR1 LNHDA, CDR2 SQIVND (reference sequence). This CDR3 contains 15 residues. With V trimmed by 6 bases and J by 2 bases, 2 bases remained unmatched. For the CDR3, the DNA is TGTGCCAGTAGGGGGACAGGGGGCGGCAATCAGCCCCAGCATTTT. Residues: CASRGTGGGNQPQHF.

This sequence joins TRBV13 and TRBJ2-2; 12 bases align to TRBD1. This CDR3 spans 15 amino acids. J lost 8 bases, V lost 4 bases, and 5 bases had no gene match. Germline CDR1 is PRHDT and CDR2 is FYEKMQ (reference sequence). CDR3 residues: CASSWGQGARGELFF. CDR3 DNA sequence: TGTGCCAGCAGCTGGGGACAGGGGGCGCGAGGGGAGCTGTTTTTT.

The rearrangement joins TRBV28 to TRBJ1-2; D gene ambiguous. With 3 bases removed from V and 1 base from J, the gap between germline ends came to 9 bases. Germline CDR1 is MDHEN and CDR2 is SYDVKM. This CDR3 has 14 amino acids. CDR3 residues: CASSLRDFNYGYTF. The CDR3 coding sequence is TGTGCCAGCAGTTTGAGGGATTTTAACTATGGCTACACCTTC.

The V call is TRBV9, the J call TRBJ2-3; 9 bases are shared with TRBD2. Per the germline V gene, CDR1 is SGDLS and CDR2 is YYNGEE. This CDR3 contains 17 residues. The V and J ends lost 1 base and 1 base, in that order; junction bases with no gene match: 7. The CDR3 spells CASSVRGAGGGTDTQYF. In DNA form, the CDR3 reads TGTGCCAGCAGCGTAAGGGGAGCGGGGGGTGGCACAGATACGCAGTATTTT. The complete variable domain, with remaining parts taken from reference TRBV9 and TRBJ2-3, reads DSGVTQTPKHLITATGQRVTLRCSPRSGDLSVYWYQQSLDQGLQFLIQYYNGEERAKGNILERFSAQQFPDLHSELNLSSLELGDSALYFCASSVRGAGGGTDTQYFGPGTRLTVL.

The rearrangement links TRBV27 to TRBJ1-2; no reliable D call. The CDR3 contains 14 residues. Trimming took off 3 bases at V and 2 bases at J, with 10 bases between the two ends. Per germline, CDR1 MNHEY and CDR2 SMNVEV (reference sequence). CDR3 nucleotides: TGTGCCAGCAGTTTGACCAGCGCCAACTATGGCTACACCTTC. It translates to CASSLTSANYGYTF.

In DNA form, the CDR3 reads TGTGCCAGCAGTTTGAGCGACAGGTCCCGGCAGCCCCAGCATTTT. It codes for CASSLSDRSRQPQHF. The rearrangement uses TRBV28 and TRBJ1-5, with D perhaps matching TRBD1 (6 bases). The CDR3 consists of 15 residues. Trimming removed 3 bases at V and 7 bases at J, with 16 bases between. Germline V gene sequence: CDR1 MDHEN, CDR2 SYDVKM.

This chain joins TRBV6-1 and TRBJ1-4; TRBD1 aligns across 10 bases. The J segment lost 6 bases and the V segment lost 8 bases, leaving 3 bases of the junction unmatched. CDR1 and CDR2 (germline): MNHNS, SASEGT. The CDR3 is 13 amino acids. CDR3 in DNA: TGTGCCAGCGTCGACAGGGGGCATGAAAAACTGTTTTTT. It codes for CASVDRGHEKLFF.

The chain is built from TRBV14 and TRBJ2-7; the D gene is possibly TRBD1 (5 bases). The V and J ends lost 1 base and 3 bases respectively, with 10 bases between them. The CDR3 covers 14 residues. Germline values: CDR1 SGHDN, CDR2 FVKESK. This chain's CDR3 is CASSQVGAHYEQYF. The CDR3 region has the DNA TGTGCCAGCAGCCAAGTAGGGGCCCACTACGAGCAGTACTTC.

The chain carries TRBV5-6 and TRBJ2-7; tentatively, D is TRBD1 (5 bases). The germline gives CDR1 SGHDT, CDR2 YYEEEE. Trimming removed 0 bases at V and 1 base at J, with 5 bases between. This CDR3 is 13 amino acids long. CDR3 bases: TGTGCCAGCAGCTTGGCAGGGTCCTACGAGCAGTACTTC. Protein: CASSLAGSYEQYF.

The V call is TRBV7-6, the J call TRBJ2-3; TRBD1 aligns across 9 bases. V dropped 1 base and J dropped 6; count of bases not matched to a gene: 5. Germline CDR1 is SGHVS and CDR2 is FNYEAQ. The CDR3 has 15 residues. CDR3 in DNA: TGTGCCAGCAGCTTAGAAGACAGGGGGTGGGATACGCAGTATTTT. Translated, it gives CASSLEDRGWDTQYF.

V gene TRBV27 combines with J gene TRBJ2-2, with 9 nucleotides matching TRBD2. V was clipped by 5 bases and J by 9 bases; unmatched bases: 4. The CDR3 covers 13 residues. Per germline, CDR1 MNHEY and CDR2 SMNVEV (reference sequence). CDR3: CASSHGTSRELFF. CDR3 nucleotide sequence: TGTGCCAGCAGTCACGGGACTAGCCGGGAGCTGTTTTTT.

The J gene is TRBJ2-3, the V gene TRBV7-9, with 10 bases identical to TRBD2. CDR3 size: 16 residues. V lost 3 bases, J lost 4 bases, and 7 bases stayed unmatched. Germline V gives CDR1 SEHNR, CDR2 FQNEAQ (reference sequence). DNA of the CDR3: TGTGCCAGCAGCTTGGGGCTAGCGGGAGTATCAGATACGCAGTATTTT. It yields the protein CASSLGLAGVSDTQYF.

This clone was detected once. V is TRBV6-1 and J is TRBJ1-5, with a weak D call TRBD1 (5 bases). This CDR3 region has 14 residues. Trimming removed 6 bases at V and 0 bases at J, with 9 bases between. Germline CDR1 and CDR2: MNHNS and SASEGT. The CDR3 DNA reads TGTGCCAGCAGACAGGACTATAGCAATCAGCCCCAGCATTTT. It yields the protein CASRQDYSNQPQHF.

The genes are TRBV4-1 and TRBJ2-7; 8 positions match TRBD1. Trimming at V came to 1 base and at J to 1 base, leaving 3 bases not matched to a gene. Germline CDR1 and CDR2: MGHRA and YSYEKL. CDR3 length: 15 amino acids. The CDR3 DNA is TGCGCCAGCAGCCAAGGGGACAGGCTTTCCTACGAGCAGTACTTC. Encoded protein: CASSQGDRLSYEQYF.

The rearrangement uses TRBV9 and TRBJ1-2; D is perhaps TRBD1 (6 bases). Germline CDR1 is SGDLS and CDR2 is YYNGEE. V lost 4 bases and J lost 5, with 24 bases in between. CDR3 length: 17 residues. The CDR3 bases are TGTGCCAGCAGCCCCCCAGGGGTAGACAGTCAGGCGTATGGCTACACCTTC. This encodes CASSPPGVDSQAYGYTF. Full variable domain (rest looked up from reference TRBV9 and TRBJ1-2): DSGVTQTPKHLITATGQRVTLRCSPRSGDLSVYWYQQSLDQGLQFLIQYYNGEERAKGNILERFSAQQFPDLHSELNLSSLELGDSALYFCASSPPGVDSQAYGYTFGSGTRLTVV.

The chain links TRBV27 to TRBJ2-7; 7 bases match TRBD1. V shed 5 bases and J 2 bases; nucleotides not matched to a gene: 12. Looked up from germline, CDR1 is MNHEY and CDR2 is SMNVEV (reference sequence). CDR3 length equals 16 residues. The CDR3 loop reads CASSVRQGPSPYEQYF. For the CDR3, the DNA is TGTGCCAGCAGTGTGCGACAGGGTCCGAGCCCCTACGAGCAGTACTTC.

V gene TRBV7-8 combines with J gene TRBJ2-5, with TRBD2 identical over 10 bases. V was clipped by 3 bases and J by 2 bases; unmatched bases: 3. CDR1 and CDR2 (germline): SGHVS, FQNEAQ. CDR3 length: 15 amino acids. In DNA form, the CDR3 reads TGTGCCAGCAGCTTCCTAGCGGGGGATCAAGAGACCCAGTACTTC. Amino acids: CASSFLAGDQETQYF. The whole variable domain, remainder taken from reference TRBV7-8 and TRBJ2-5, is GAGVSQSPRYKVAKRGQDVALRCDPISGHVSLFWYQQALGQGPEFLTYFQNEAQLDKSGLPSDRFFAERPEGSVSTLKIQRTQQEDSAVYLCASSFLAGDQETQYFGPGTRLLVL.

A single count supports this clone. The J gene is TRBJ2-7, the V gene TRBV9; D might be TRBD2 (7 bases). V lost 4 bases, J lost 7 bases, and 18 bases lay in between. The V gene's germline CDR1 is SGDLS and CDR2 YYNGEE. The CDR3 length is 14 residues. The CDR3 DNA is TGTGCCAGCAGCCACAGGGAGGGGGTTGCGGAGCAGTACTTC. It yields the protein CASSHREGVAEQYF.

The rearrangement links TRBV4-3 to TRBJ2-5, with no clear D. Germline values: CDR1 LGHNA, CDR2 YSLEER. V was trimmed by 0 bases and J by 5 bases, leaving 13 bases between them. The CDR3 runs 15 residues. CDR3 residues: CASSQDRKVWETQYF. The CDR3, as DNA: TGCGCCAGCAGCCAAGACAGGAAGGTATGGGAGACCCAGTACTTC.

This clone was detected only once. The J gene is TRBJ2-1, the V gene TRBV10-3; TRBD1 aligns across 11 bases. Germline CDR1 ENHRY, CDR2 SYGVKD. The ends lost 11 bases at V and 3 bases at J; junction bases unmatched: 9. The CDR3 covers 15 residues. Here the CDR3 reads CAADPGQGDYNEQFF. In DNA form, the CDR3 reads TGTGCCGCCGATCCGGGACAGGGGGACTACAATGAGCAGTTCTTC.

This clone was observed once. CDR3 nucleotide sequence: TGTGCCAGCAGCAAAGACCATGGGACAGGGGAGCACTATGGCTACACCTTC. It yields the protein CASSKDHGTGEHYGYTF. The J gene is TRBJ1-2, the V gene TRBV21-1; TRBD1, the D gene given by the table, was not confirmed from the DNA. TRBV21-1 is assigned pseudogene status. This CDR3 spans 17 amino acids.

V and J are TRBV19 and TRBJ2-1; 10 nucleotides match TRBD1. V lost 5 bases to trimming and J lost 7 bases; unmatched junction nucleotides: 8. The CDR3 length is 15 residues. Germline V gene lookup returns CDR1 LNHDA and CDR2 SQIVND (reference sequence). CDR3 amino acids: CASSSRDRGPNEQFF. The CDR3 coding sequence is TGTGCCAGTAGTTCCCGGGACAGGGGTCCTAATGAGCAGTTCTTC.

CDR3 sequence reads: CASSRGSGELFF. The CDR3 DNA follows: TGTGCCAGCAGCCGAGGGTCCGGGGAGCTGTTTTTT. The V call is TRBV27, the J call TRBJ2-2; perhaps TRBD2 as D (5 bases). CDR3 size: 12 residues. The germline V gene encodes CDR1 MNHEY and CDR2 SMNVEV (reference sequence). V shed 6 bases and J shed 6 bases, with 8 bases lying between them.